Below, 10 T cell receptor beta chains from the same sample are listed, as sequenced in a study of CD8 T cells in ankylosing spondylitis. Whole-study findings and limits: A motif in TCR beta, a set of roughly 8 highly homologous variants, appeared characteristic of ankylosing spondylitis blood.

These receptors' antigens are unknown. TCRdb re-called the 5' RACE reads through MiXCR, storing one row per CDR3 protein. The data show some 400,000 distinct CDR3 sequences, approximately 20% seen once. Sample: blood, either unsorted or a sorted T cell fraction (not recorded which). These receptors were collected from a male donor with ankylosing spondylitis.

This chain links TRBV20-1 with TRBJ2-3; 12 nucleotides agree with TRBD2. Looked up from germline, CDR1 is DFQATT and CDR2 is SNEGSKA (reference sequence). With 5 bases clipped from V and 10 bases from J, the junction kept 10 bases outside the gene matches. The CDR3 is 14 amino acids. The chain's CDR3 is CSAHRLAGVEPQYF. CDR3 nucleotides: TGCAGTGCTCATAGACTAGCGGGAGTGGAACCGCAGTATTTT.

This clonotype has ten or more counts. The chain employs TRBV3-1 and TRBJ2-5; D unclear. Germline V gene sequence: CDR1 LGHDT, CDR2 YNNKEL (reference sequence). The CDR3 totals 13 residues. Trimming took off 0 bases at V and 5 bases at J, with 7 bases between the two ends. This CDR3 is CASSQDRRETQYF. CDR3 DNA sequence: TGTGCCAGCAGCCAAGACCGACGGGAGACCCAGTACTTC.

This clonotype was seen a few times. The chain links TRBV6-5 to TRBJ2-4; weak D call: TRBD2 (5 bases). Germline CDR1 is MNHEY and CDR2 is SVGAGI. Trimming removed 2 bases from V and 8 bases from J, with 13 bases in between. This CDR3 has 14 residues. The CDR3 protein is CASSYDRRRHIQYF. DNA of the CDR3: TGTGCCAGCAGTTACGATCGTCGGAGGCACATTCAGTACTTC.

This clonotype was seen more than once but under ten times. The chain uses TRBV6-5 and TRBJ1-2; 7 bases are shared with TRBD1. After removal of 1 base from V and 7 bases from J, the junction contained 3 bases not matched to a gene. Germline CDR1 is MNHEY and CDR2 is SVGAGI. CDR3 size: 13 residues. The CDR3 loop reads CASSYLGGSGYTF. For the CDR3, the DNA is TGTGCCAGCAGTTACTTAGGGGGCTCTGGCTACACCTTC.

The V call is TRBV20-1, the J call TRBJ1-4; tentative D call: TRBD1 (6 bases). CDR3 size: 16 residues. The V gene's germline CDR1 is DFQATT and CDR2 SNEGSKA (reference sequence). Trimming left V 6 bases short and J 4 bases short, with 21 bases between. CDR3 sequence (DNA): TGCAGTGCCCCCCCGGGCGGAGGGGGATATAATGAAAAACTGTTTTTT. It encodes CSAPPGGGGYNEKLFF.

The table lists this clonotype with many counts. V and J are TRBV3-1 and TRBJ1-1; tentative D call: TRBD1 (5 bases). Trimming left V 0 bases short and J 1 base short, with 18 bases between. Germline-derived CDR1 and CDR2 are LGHDT and YNNKEL (reference sequence). The CDR3 contains 18 residues. The CDR3 DNA sequence: TGTGCCAGCAGCCAAGAATTAGGCGGGGCAATAAGGAACACTGAAGCTTTCTTT. Its translation is CASSQELGGAIRNTEAFF.

This clonotype occurred many times. The chain has TRBV12-3 or TRBV12-4 and TRBJ1-4; D possibly corresponds to TRBD1 (6 bases). Trimming pared 6 bases from V and 6 bases from J, leaving 17 bases between. There are 15 residues in the CDR3. The CDR3 DNA reads as TGTGCCAGCAGCAACCCGGGGACACGCCATGAAAAACTGTTTTTT. It is translated as CASSNPGTRHEKLFF.

This clonotype was found a few times. This chain uses TRBV3-1 with TRBJ1-1, with D perhaps TRBD1 (5 bases). The germline V gene has CDR1 LGHDT and CDR2 YNNKEL (reference sequence). The ends were cut back, 1 base at V and 1 base at J, with 10 bases in the middle. This CDR3 spans 15 amino acids. CDR3 DNA: TGTGCCAGCAGCCAAGGCGCCGACAGGAACACTGAAGCTTTCTTT. The encoded protein is CASSQGADRNTEAFF.

For this clonotype: At one end, the junction sequence differs from germline, possibly due to a read error. The chain joins TRBV20-1 to TRBJ1-5, with 9 nucleotides matching TRBD1. CDR3 length equals 14 residues. Germline V gene sequence: CDR1 DFQATT, CDR2 SNEGSKA (reference sequence). CDR3 region: CSAASGTGNRPQHF. The CDR3 DNA sequence: TGCAGTGCTGCATCCGGGACAGGGAATCGGCCCCAGCATTTT.

The rearrangement links TRBV27 to TRBJ2-5; 10 bases map to TRBD1. The CDR3 covers 16 residues. J was trimmed by 2 bases and V by 7 bases; bases with no gene match: 10. The germline CDR1 and CDR2 sequences are MNHEY and SMNVEV (reference sequence). CDR3 amino acids: CASTTTGGGVQETQYF. CDR3 coding DNA: TGTGCCAGCACGACGACAGGGGGCGGGGTGCAAGAGACCCAGTACTTC.